A selection of T cell receptor beta chains follows, all from one sample in a study of CXCR3-negative and CXCR3-positive naive CD8 T cells. TCRdb reanalyzed the 5' RACE reads, giving one entry per CDR3 protein sequence and no DNA. The sample holds approximately 100,000 distinct CDR3 sequences. The sequenced sample consisted of naive CXCR3+ CD8+ T cells from blood. These receptors all come from a human donor in good health. Some clones in this sample may be carry-over from other donors' samples. Both conserved end residues are part of each CDR3.

>TRBV29-1|TRBJ2-5
CSVWHEGPETQYF
>TRBV7-9|TRBJ1-1
CASRNREGANTEAFF
>TRBV5-5|TRBJ1-1
CASSFRQGDTEAFF
>TRBV5-6|TRBJ2-7
CASRRLEGGEQYF
>TRBV11-2|TRBJ1-4
CASSLMGTGYSTNEKLFF
>TRBV7-6|TRBJ2-2
CASGQGLAGELFF
>TRBV12-3/TRBV12-4|TRBJ2-3
CASSDVADTQYF
>TRBV5-1|TRBJ1-2
CASSSGQHYGYTF
>TRBV5-1|TRBJ1-5
CAIKQGLSNQPQHF
>TRBV25-1|TRBJ2-7
CASSPAPGQGVDEQYF
>TRBV29-1|TRBJ1-2
CSVEGDTNYGYTF
>TRBV6-5|TRBJ2-3
CASNPDRIEGSTDTQYF
>TRBV24-1|TRBJ2-2
CATSDDGLTGELFF
>TRBV20-1|TRBJ1-5
CSARDPGEEGTQPQHF
>TRBV7-9|TRBJ2-5
CASSLSYREEETQYF
>TRBV7-9|TRBJ2-1
CASSSPKELVTNNEQFF
>TRBV29-1|TRBJ2-7
CSVEAGLSYEQYF
>TRBV27|TRBJ2-7
CASSSSQGSSYEQYF
>TRBV10-3|TRBJ2-1
CAISESGEDEQFF
>TRBV11-3|TRBJ1-2
CASSLRDRGTYGYTF
>TRBV7-3|TRBJ1-1
CASRGGGAPEAFF
>TRBV19|TRBJ2-7
CATKEGQGTTYEQYF
>TRBV9|TRBJ2-1
CASSLWTGGRNEQFF
>TRBV29-1|TRBJ2-5
CSVDGPGTYQETQYF
>TRBV7-9|TRBJ2-5
CASSSEDRGQETQYF
>TRBV7-9|TRBJ1-1
CASSTYRSTEAFF
>TRBV6-5|TRBJ2-1
CASSYPWEEQFF
>TRBV15|TRBJ1-2
CATSMTGGARNGYTF
>TRBV15|TRBJ2-4
CATSRGISGNIQYF
>TRBV12-3/TRBV12-4|TRBJ2-1
CASSNSGGYNEQFF
>TRBV18|TRBJ1-2
CASSPPQGWYGYTF
>TRBV27|TRBJ1-2
CASSLEYRDVYGYTF
>TRBV7-2|TRBJ2-7
CASSLAAGGREQYF
>TRBV29-1|TRBJ2-1
CSVSGEGVPYNEQFF
>TRBV5-6|TRBJ2-7
CASSFRGGYEQYF
>TRBV9|TRBJ2-1
CASSVEVSGINEQFF
>TRBV4-3|TRBJ2-7
CASCERGDSYEQYF